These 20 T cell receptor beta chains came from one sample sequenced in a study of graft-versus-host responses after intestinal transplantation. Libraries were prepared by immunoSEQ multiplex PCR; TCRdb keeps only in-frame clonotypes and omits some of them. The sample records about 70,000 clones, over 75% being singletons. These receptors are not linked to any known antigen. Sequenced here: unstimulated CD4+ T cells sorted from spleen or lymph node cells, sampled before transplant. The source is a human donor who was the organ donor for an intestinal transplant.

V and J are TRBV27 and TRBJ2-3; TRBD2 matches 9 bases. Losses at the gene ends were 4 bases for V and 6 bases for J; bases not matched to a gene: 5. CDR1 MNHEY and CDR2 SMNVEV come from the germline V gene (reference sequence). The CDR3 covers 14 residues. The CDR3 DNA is TGTGCCAGCAGTTCGGGACTAGCAGCGGATACGCAGTATTTT. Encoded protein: CASSSGLAADTQYF.

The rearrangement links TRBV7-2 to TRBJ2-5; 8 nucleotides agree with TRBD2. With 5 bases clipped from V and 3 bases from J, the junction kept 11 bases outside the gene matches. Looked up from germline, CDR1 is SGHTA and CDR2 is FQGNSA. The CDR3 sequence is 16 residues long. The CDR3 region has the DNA TGTGCCAGCAGCAGGCCCGGGGGTAGCGGGGAAGAGACCCAGTACTTC. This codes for CASSRPGGSGEETQYF.

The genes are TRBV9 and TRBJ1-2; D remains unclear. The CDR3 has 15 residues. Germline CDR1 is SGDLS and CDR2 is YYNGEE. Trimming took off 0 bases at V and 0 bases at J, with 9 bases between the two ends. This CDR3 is CASSVVDTANYGYTF. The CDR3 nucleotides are TGTGCCAGCAGCGTAGTTGACACAGCTAACTATGGCTACACCTTC.

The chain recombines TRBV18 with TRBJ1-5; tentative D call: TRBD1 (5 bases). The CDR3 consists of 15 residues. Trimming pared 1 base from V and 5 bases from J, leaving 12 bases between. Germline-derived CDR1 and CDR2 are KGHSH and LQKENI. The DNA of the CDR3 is TGTGCCAGCTCACCACTCGGCAGGGCGGATCAGCCCCAGCATTTT. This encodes CASSPLGRADQPQHF.

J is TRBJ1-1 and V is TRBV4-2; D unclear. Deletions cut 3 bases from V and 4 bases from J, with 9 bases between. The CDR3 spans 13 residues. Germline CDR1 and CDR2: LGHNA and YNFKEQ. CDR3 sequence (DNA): TGTGCCAGCAGCCAGGAGCGGGGCACTGAAGCTTTCTTT. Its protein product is CASSQERGTEAFF.

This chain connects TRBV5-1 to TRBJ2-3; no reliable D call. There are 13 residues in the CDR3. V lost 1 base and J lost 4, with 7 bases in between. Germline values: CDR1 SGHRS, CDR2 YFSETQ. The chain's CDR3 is CASSLNRADTQYF. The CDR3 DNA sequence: TGCGCCAGCAGCTTGAATAGAGCAGATACGCAGTATTTT.

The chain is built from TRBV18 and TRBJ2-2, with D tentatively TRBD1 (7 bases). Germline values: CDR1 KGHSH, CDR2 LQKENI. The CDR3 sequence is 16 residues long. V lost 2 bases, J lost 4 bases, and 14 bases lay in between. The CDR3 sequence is CASSPNTGEVTGELFF. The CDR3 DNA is TGTGCCAGCTCACCAAACACAGGGGAGGTCACCGGGGAGCTGTTTTTT.

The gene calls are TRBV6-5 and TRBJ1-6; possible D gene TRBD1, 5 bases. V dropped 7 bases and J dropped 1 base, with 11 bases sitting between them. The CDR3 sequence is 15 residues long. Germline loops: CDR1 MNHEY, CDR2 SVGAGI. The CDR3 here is CASNPQGSYNSPLHF. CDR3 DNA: TGTGCCAGCAATCCCCAGGGTTCCTATAATTCACCCCTCCACTTT.

CDR3 coding DNA: TGTGCCAGCAGCGTAGAGAACGGAGCAACTAATGAAAAACTGTTTTTT. Its translation is CASSVENGATNEKLFF. The chain combines TRBV9 with TRBJ1-4; no firm D call. The V and J ends lost 0 bases and 0 bases respectively, with 9 bases between them. Per germline, CDR1 SGDLS and CDR2 YYNGEE. The CDR3 extends over 16 amino acids.

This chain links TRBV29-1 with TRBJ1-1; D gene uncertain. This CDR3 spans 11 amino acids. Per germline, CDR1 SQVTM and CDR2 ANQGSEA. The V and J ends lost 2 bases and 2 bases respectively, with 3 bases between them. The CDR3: CSVERNTEAFF. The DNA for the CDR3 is TGCAGCGTTGAACGTAACACTGAAGCTTTCTTT.

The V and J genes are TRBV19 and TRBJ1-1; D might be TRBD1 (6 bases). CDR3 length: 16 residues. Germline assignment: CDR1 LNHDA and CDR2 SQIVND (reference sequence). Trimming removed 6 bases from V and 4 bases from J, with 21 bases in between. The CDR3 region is CASSRTGGGGSTEAFF. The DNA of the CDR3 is TGTGCCAGTAGCCGGACGGGGGGCGGGGGGTCCACTGAAGCTTTCTTT. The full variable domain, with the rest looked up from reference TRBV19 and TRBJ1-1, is DGGITQSPKYLFRKEGQNVTLSCEQNLNHDAMYWYRQDPGQGLRLIYYSQIVNDFQKGDIAEGYSVSREKKESFPLTVTSAQKNPTAFYLCASSRTGGGGSTEAFFGQGTRLTVV.

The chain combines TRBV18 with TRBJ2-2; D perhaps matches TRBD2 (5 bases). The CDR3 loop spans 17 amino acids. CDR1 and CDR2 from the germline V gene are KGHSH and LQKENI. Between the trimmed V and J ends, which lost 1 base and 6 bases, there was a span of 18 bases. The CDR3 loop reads CASSPRETGILAGELFF. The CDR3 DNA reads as TGTGCCAGCTCACCACGGGAGACGGGGATTTTGGCCGGGGAGCTGTTTTTT.

The CDR3 protein is CASSEEERNHRDREFPPPNNEQFF. The CDR3, as DNA: TGTGCCAGCAGTGAAGAGGAAAGGAACCACCGGGACAGGGAATTCCCTCCACCTAACAATGAGCAGTTCTTC. The gene calls are TRBV2 and TRBJ2-1; 9 nucleotides align to TRBD1. V was clipped by 1 base and J by 5 bases; unmatched bases: 30. The CDR3 is 24 amino acids. Germline lookup yields CDR1 SNHLY and CDR2 FYNNEI.

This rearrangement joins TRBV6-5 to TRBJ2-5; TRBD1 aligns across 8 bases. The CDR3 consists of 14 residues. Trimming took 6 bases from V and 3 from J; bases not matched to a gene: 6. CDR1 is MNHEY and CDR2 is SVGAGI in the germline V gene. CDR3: CASSLGQGEETQYF. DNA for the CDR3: TGTGCCAGCAGCCTAGGACAGGGCGAAGAGACCCAGTACTTC.

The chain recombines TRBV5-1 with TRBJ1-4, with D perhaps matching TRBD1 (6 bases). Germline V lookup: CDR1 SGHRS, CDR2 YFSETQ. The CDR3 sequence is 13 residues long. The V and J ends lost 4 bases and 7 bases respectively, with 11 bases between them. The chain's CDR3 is CASSPPQGEKLFF. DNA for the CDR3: TGCGCCAGCAGCCCTCCACAGGGTGAAAAACTGTTTTTT.

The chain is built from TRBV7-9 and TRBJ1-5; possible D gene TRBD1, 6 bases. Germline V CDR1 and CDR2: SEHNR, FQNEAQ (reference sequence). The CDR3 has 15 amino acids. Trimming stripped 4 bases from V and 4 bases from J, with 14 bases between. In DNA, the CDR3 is TGTGCCAGCAGCTGGGCAACAGGGCTGAATCAGCCCCAGCATTTT. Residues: CASSWATGLNQPQHF.

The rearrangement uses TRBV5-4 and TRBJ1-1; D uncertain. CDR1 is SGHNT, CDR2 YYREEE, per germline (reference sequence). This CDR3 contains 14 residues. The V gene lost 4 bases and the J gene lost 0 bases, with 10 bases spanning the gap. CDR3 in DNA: TGTGCCAGCAGCCCTCAGATCATGAACACTGAAGCTTTCTTT. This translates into CASSPQIMNTEAFF.

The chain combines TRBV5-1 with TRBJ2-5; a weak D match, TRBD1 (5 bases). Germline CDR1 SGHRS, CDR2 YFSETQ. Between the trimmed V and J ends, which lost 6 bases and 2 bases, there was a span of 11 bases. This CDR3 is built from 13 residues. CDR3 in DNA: TGCGCCAGCACTTCCCCAGGGCAAGAGACCCAGTACTTC. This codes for CASTSPGQETQYF.

The CDR3 is CASSPPVRDTQYF. As DNA, the CDR3 is TGTGCCAGCTCACCTCCGGTGCGGGATACGCAGTATTTT. The chain uses TRBV18 and TRBJ2-3; D is uncertain. The CDR3 is made up of 13 amino acids. Germline V gives CDR1 KGHSH, CDR2 LQKENI. V was cut by 3 bases and J by 6 bases, with 10 bases left in between.

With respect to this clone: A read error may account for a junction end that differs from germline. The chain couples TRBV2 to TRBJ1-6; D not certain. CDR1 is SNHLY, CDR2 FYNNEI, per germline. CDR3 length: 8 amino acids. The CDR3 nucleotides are TGTGCCAGCGGCAATTCCGAATTT. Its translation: CASGNSEF.